Following are 19 T cell receptor beta chains from one sample sequenced in a study of T cell therapy after organ transplantation. Measured with immunoSEQ multiplex PCR; TCRdb has only the in-frame clones, and not every one. The table records tens of thousands of clones, around 93% of them present only once. These TCRs are of unknown antigen specificity. The material sequenced was CD8+ T cells from blood, taken before autologous CMV-specific T cell therapy. These receptors were taken from a human patient who had received a solid organ transplant and had CMV disease.

This chain uses TRBV19 with TRBJ1-5, with 7 bases that match TRBD1. Looked up from germline, CDR1 is LNHDA and CDR2 is SQIVND (reference sequence). V gave up 5 bases and J gave up 1 base; unmatched junction bases: 5. The CDR3 covers 15 residues. Here the CDR3 reads CASSSTGESNQPQHF. The DNA of the CDR3 is TGTGCCAGTAGTTCAACAGGGGAAAGCAATCAGCCCCAGCATTTT.

The chain recombines TRBV6-5 with TRBJ2-5, with 7 bases lining up with TRBD1. Germline CDR1 reads MNHEY; CDR2 reads SVGAGI. The CDR3 covers 15 residues. Losses at the gene ends were 0 bases for V and 2 bases for J; bases not matched to a gene: 3. The CDR3 nucleotides are TGTGCCAGCAGTTACTCTGGGACAGCACAAGAGACCCAGTACTTC. Protein: CASSYSGTAQETQYF.

This rearrangement joins TRBV2 to TRBJ1-5; D is ambiguous. Germline-derived CDR1 and CDR2 are SNHLY and FYNNEI. The germline V and J ends were trimmed by 0 bases and 3 bases, with 6 bases remaining between them. CDR3 length equals 14 residues. The CDR3 is CASSEAPNNQPQHF. CDR3 sequence (DNA): TGTGCCAGCAGTGAAGCGCCAAACAATCAGCCCCAGCATTTT.

The chain uses TRBV5-1 and TRBJ2-7, with D uncertain. V gave up 4 bases and J gave up 2 bases, with 13 bases separating them. CDR1 SGHRS and CDR2 YFSETQ come from the germline V gene. The CDR3 is 14 residues long. The CDR3 nucleotides are TGCGCCAGCAGCCCCAGACCCTCTACCTACGAGCAGTACTTC. Protein sequence: CASSPRPSTYEQYF. Based on the CDR3 plus reference TRBV5-1 and TRBJ2-7, the full variable domain is KAGVTQTPRYLIKTRGQQVTLSCSPISGHRSVSWYQQTPGQGLQFLFEYFSETQRNKGNFPGRFSGRQFSNSRSEMNVSTLELGDSALYLCASSPRPSTYEQYFGPGTRLTVT.

V and J are TRBV30 and TRBJ1-6; the match to TRBD1 covers 7 bases. Trimming cost V 3 bases and J 0 bases; bases outside gene matches: 14. The CDR3 consists of 19 residues. Germline CDR1 reads GTSNPN; CDR2 reads SVGIG (reference sequence). CDR3 residues: CAWSDSDRAVNSYNSPLHF. DNA for the CDR3: TGTGCCTGGAGCGATAGTGACAGGGCCGTGAACTCCTATAATTCACCCCTCCACTTT.

This chain uses TRBV7-2 with TRBJ1-1; no firm D call. V lost 4 bases, J lost 0 bases, and 12 bases lay in between. Looked up from germline, CDR1 is SGHTA and CDR2 is FQGNSA. This CDR3 is 15 amino acids long. For the CDR3, the DNA is TGTGCCAGCAGCTCTAAGACAACTGTGAACACTGAAGCTTTCTTT. As protein: CASSSKTTVNTEAFF.

This rearrangement joins TRBV4-2 to TRBJ2-7; the D gene could be TRBD1 or TRBD2 (5 bases each). V lost 5 bases and J 5 bases, leaving 16 bases between the germline ends. CDR1 LGHNA and CDR2 YNFKEQ come from the germline V gene. The CDR3 consists of 14 residues. For the CDR3, the DNA is TGTGCCAGCAGCGGAGTGCGTAGGGGAGACGAGCAGTACTTC. It is translated as CASSGVRRGDEQYF.

The V gene is TRBV19, the J gene TRBJ1-1; tentative D call: TRBD1 (5 bases). Germline-derived CDR1 and CDR2 are LNHDA and SQIVND (reference sequence). V was trimmed by 5 bases and J by 1 base, leaving 11 bases between them. CDR3 length: 14 residues. For the CDR3, the DNA is TGTGCCAGTAGTCCCCCTGGACAGAACACTGAAGCTTTCTTT. It is translated as CASSPPGQNTEAFF.

The chain is built from TRBV2 and TRBJ2-3; TRBD1 might be the D (6 bases). The ends were cut back, 7 bases at V and 0 bases at J, with 8 bases in the middle. The CDR3 totals 13 residues. Looked up from germline, CDR1 is SNHLY and CDR2 is FYNNEI. CDR3 region: CASIGQSTDTQYF. CDR3 DNA: TGTGCCAGCATCGGACAGAGCACAGATACGCAGTATTTT.

The genes are TRBV15 and TRBJ2-4; 8 nucleotides match TRBD2. CDR3 length: 13 residues. Trimming removed 5 bases from V and 6 bases from J; junction bases left unmatched: 3. In germline, CDR1 is LNHNV, CDR2 YYDKDF (reference sequence). Written as DNA, the CDR3 is TGTGCCACCAGCCCCGGGACTAGAAACATTCAGTACTTC. Protein product: CATSPGTRNIQYF.

The chain links TRBV6-5 to TRBJ2-7, with TRBD1 identical over 7 bases. The CDR3 loop spans 14 amino acids. Germline V gives CDR1 MNHEY, CDR2 SVGAGI. With 6 bases clipped from V and 1 base from J, the junction kept 6 bases outside the gene matches. CDR3 protein: CASSHDRESYEQYF. The CDR3 DNA reads TGTGCCAGCAGCCACGACAGGGAGTCCTACGAGCAGTACTTC.

This chain joins TRBV18 and TRBJ1-1; possibly TRBD1 for D (5 bases). The CDR3 length is 16 residues. Germline V gene sequence: CDR1 KGHSH, CDR2 LQKENI. V lost 3 bases to trimming and J lost 3 bases, with 17 bases between them. The CDR3 sequence is CASSPGFRVWDTEAFF. CDR3 nucleotides: TGTGCCAGCTCACCGGGCTTCAGGGTCTGGGACACTGAAGCTTTCTTT.

The chain carries TRBV7-9 and TRBJ2-7, with D possibly being TRBD1 (7 bases). The V and J ends lost 4 bases and 0 bases respectively, with 10 bases between them. This CDR3 comprises 14 residues. CDR1 and CDR2 (germline): SEHNR, FQNEAQ (reference sequence). CDR3 region: CASSSGGTSYEQYF. CDR3 DNA: TGTGCCAGCAGCTCAGGGGGGACCTCCTACGAGCAGTACTTC.

The chain is built from TRBV5-4 and TRBJ2-5; 8 positions agree with TRBD1. This CDR3 is built from 16 residues. Trimming removed 4 bases from V and 5 bases from J; junction bases left unmatched: 13. The germline gives CDR1 SGHNT, CDR2 YYREEE (reference sequence). CDR3: CASSVTGAKATETQYF. Here the CDR3 DNA reads TGTGCCAGCAGCGTGACAGGGGCTAAGGCCACGGAGACCCAGTACTTC.

The CDR3 region has the DNA TGTGCCAGCAGTGCAGGGGGCGAGCAGTACTTC. This gives the protein CASSAGGEQYF. V gene TRBV27 combines with J gene TRBJ2-7; 7 nucleotides align to TRBD1. CDR1 MNHEY and CDR2 SMNVEV come from the germline V gene (reference sequence). The CDR3 runs to 11 residues. V dropped 5 bases and J dropped 6; count of bases not matched to a gene: 1.

The CDR3 spells CASSQDSGQRNYGYTF. As DNA, the CDR3 is TGCGCCAGCAGCCAAGATTCGGGACAGAGGAACTATGGCTACACCTTC. This chain links TRBV4-3 with TRBJ1-2; 7 bases are a match to TRBD1. J gave up 2 bases and V 0 bases, and 6 bases lay outside the gene matches. CDR3 size: 16 residues. From germline, CDR1 is LGHNA and CDR2 YSLEER.

The rearrangement uses TRBV6-5 and TRBJ2-7, with TRBD2 matching 9 bases. CDR3 length: 14 residues. Germline assignment: CDR1 MNHEY and CDR2 SVGAGI. V lost 3 bases and J lost 5; bases outside the gene matches: 5. The CDR3 nucleotides read TGTGCCAGCAGTTATTCTAGCGGGGTTAACGAGCAGTACTTC. This codes for CASSYSSGVNEQYF.

J is TRBJ2-1 and V is TRBV5-1; no reliable D call. CDR1 is SGHRS, CDR2 YFSETQ, per germline. The CDR3 totals 16 residues. V lost 0 bases and J 0 bases, leaving 10 bases between the germline ends. As DNA, the CDR3 is TGCGCCAGCAGCTTGGGACGGGTGAGCTCCTACAATGAGCAGTTCTTC. Translated: CASSLGRVSSYNEQFF.

The chain couples TRBV7-9 to TRBJ2-1; 8 positions agree with TRBD1. With V trimmed by 5 bases and J by 8 bases, 11 bases remained unmatched. The length of the CDR3 is 15 residues. The germline V gene has CDR1 SEHNR and CDR2 FQNEAQ (reference sequence). This chain's CDR3 is CASSTPGQEYDEQFF. The DNA of the CDR3 is TGTGCCAGCAGCACCCCGGGACAGGAATACGATGAGCAGTTCTTC.